The present T cell receptor beta chain was sequenced within a study of shared clonotypes between healthy human individuals. Study details: Used for every donor were three CD4 naive, three CD4 memory, two CD8 naive and one CD8 memory plate.

General study findings and limits: Clonotypes shared by all four donors outscored non-shared clonotypes in generation probability.

The length of the CDR3 is 16 residues. The germline CDR1 and CDR2 sequences are SGHTA and FQGTGA. For this clone: Its antigen is not known. One end of the junction fails to match germline, which may point to a read error.

DNA at about 190 ng, 25,000 to 35,000 T cell genomes, went into sorted-subset replicate PCRs. Here immunoSEQ multiplex PCR was the method, and the copy in TCRdb shows in-frame clones only, minus some. The sample lists millions of clones; 90% to 95% were seen once. The specimen sequenced was naive CD4+ T cells sorted from blood. The subset: CD45RA+ positively selected. This rearrangement joins TRBV7-3 to TRBJ2-6; D call uncertain. This TCR was sampled from a man aged 18-30 years in good health. The CDR3 protein is CASSLTLVVGANVLTF. The CDR3 DNA follows: TGTGCCAGCAGCCTAACATTGGTGGTTGGGGCCAACGTCCTGACTTTC.